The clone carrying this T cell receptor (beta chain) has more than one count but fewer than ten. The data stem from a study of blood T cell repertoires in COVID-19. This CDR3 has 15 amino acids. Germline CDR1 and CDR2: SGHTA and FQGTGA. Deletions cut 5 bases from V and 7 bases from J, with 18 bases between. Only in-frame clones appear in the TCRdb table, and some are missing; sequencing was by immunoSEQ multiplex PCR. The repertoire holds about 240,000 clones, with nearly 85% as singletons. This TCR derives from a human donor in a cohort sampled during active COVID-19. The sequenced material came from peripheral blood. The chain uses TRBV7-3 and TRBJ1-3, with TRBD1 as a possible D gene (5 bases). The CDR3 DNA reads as TGTGCCAGCAGCCCCGGCGGCAGGGAAGTGAACACCATATATTTT. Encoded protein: CASSPGGREVNTIYF.